The 9 T cell receptor beta chains presented below share a single source sample, sequenced in a study of immune cell composition in non-small cell lung cancer (dated by TCRdb to the late 2010s). Library preparation was by the immunoSEQ multiplex PCR assay. TCRdb re-hosts the immuneACCESS table, in-frame sequences only. Its copies lack some clones; in the studies checked, an unresolved V gene accounts for under half of them, and the cause for the rest is not known. For this sample there are approximately 15,000 clones; about 84% appear just once. The ten top clones hold 11% of the sample. Sequenced: lung tumor tissue. Receptors originate from a human donor with non-small cell lung cancer.

V gene TRBV6-6 combines with J gene TRBJ2-7; D ambiguous. Trimming removed 2 bases at V and 3 bases at J, with 8 bases between. Germline V gene lookup returns CDR1 MNHNY and CDR2 SVGAGI (reference sequence). This CDR3 contains 13 residues. CDR3 bases: TGTGCCAGCAGTTACGGACGGTACTACGAGCAGTACTTC. Translated, it gives CASSYGRYYEQYF.

V gene TRBV2 combines with J gene TRBJ1-5, with TRBD1 as a possible D gene (6 bases). The CDR3 contains 15 residues. V dropped 11 bases and J dropped 2 bases, with 19 bases sitting between them. Germline CDR1 and CDR2: SNHLY and FYNNEI. As DNA, the CDR3 is TGTGCCTCAAAATGGGGCAGGGGCGGCAATCAGCCCCAGCATTTT. Its translation: CASKWGRGGNQPQHF.

V usage is TRBV11-3 and J usage is TRBJ2-1; 11 bases map to TRBD2. This CDR3 comprises 15 residues. CDR1 and CDR2 from the germline V gene are SGHNT and YENEEA. J gave up 4 bases and V 4 bases, and 3 bases lay outside the gene matches. CDR3 sequence reads: CASSSTSGSYNEQFF. CDR3 nucleotides: TGTGCCAGCAGCTCTACTAGCGGGAGTTACAATGAGCAGTTCTTC.

This clone showed up just a few times. The chain uses TRBV5-1 and TRBJ2-1; D may be TRBD2 (5 bases). The CDR3 consists of 14 residues. CDR1 SGHRS and CDR2 YFSETQ come from the germline V gene. V lost 0 bases to trimming and J lost 3 bases, with 7 bases between them. This CDR3 reads CASSLGGDYNEQFF. Written as DNA, the CDR3 is TGCGCCAGCAGCTTGGGGGGAGACTACAATGAGCAGTTCTTC.

This chain uses TRBV7-9 with TRBJ1-1, with 7 bases that match TRBD1. CDR1 SEHNR and CDR2 FQNEAQ come from the germline V gene (reference sequence). V was pared by 4 bases and J by 10 bases, with 6 bases of the junction left unmatched. The CDR3 consists of 12 residues. The CDR3 here is CASSSNRGSAFF. The DNA for the CDR3 is TGTGCCAGCAGCTCGAACAGGGGTTCAGCTTTCTTT.

The V gene is TRBV30, the J gene TRBJ1-4; D is unclear. CDR1 GTSNPN and CDR2 SVGIG come from the germline V gene (reference sequence). The CDR3 spans 11 residues. Deletions cut 7 bases from V and 13 bases from J, with 16 bases between. In nucleotides, the CDR3 is TGTGCCTCGGACTCCGACGAGAGACTGTTTTTT. It encodes CASDSDERLFF.

This clone was counted a single time. The CDR3 protein is CASSLLATGGYEQYF. Written as DNA, the CDR3 is TGTGCCAGCTCCCTTTTGGCCACAGGGGGCTACGAGCAGTACTTC. The chain uses TRBV28 and TRBJ2-7; 8 bases align to TRBD1. V lost 8 bases, J lost 3 bases, and 12 bases stayed unmatched. Germline-derived CDR1 and CDR2 are MDHEN and SYDVKM. The CDR3 loop spans 15 amino acids. The full variable domain, completed using reference TRBV28 and TRBJ2-7, is DVKVTQSSRYLVKRTGEKVFLECVQDMDHENMFWYRQDPGLGLRLIYFSYDVKMKEKGDIPEGYSVSREKKERFSLILESASTNQTSMYLCASSLLATGGYEQYFGPGTRLTVT.

This chain uses TRBV27 with TRBJ2-7, with TRBD1 matching over 8 bases. CDR3 length equals 22 residues. The junction had 29 bases not matched to a gene; V was cut back by 3 bases and J by 4 bases. Germline CDR1 reads MNHEY; CDR2 reads SMNVEV (reference sequence). This CDR3 is CASSFSRHTGGLSPRDTYEQYF. The CDR3 DNA reads as TGTGCCAGCAGTTTTTCCCGACATACAGGGGGATTATCCCCCAGAGATACTTACGAGCAGTACTTC.

Concerning this clone itself: Other DNA variants within this sample encode the same CDR3. J is TRBJ1-4 and V is TRBV7-9; D is uncertain. Trimming stripped 1 base from V and 8 bases from J, with 2 bases between. The CDR3 spans 11 residues. Germline V CDR1 and CDR2: SEHNR, FQNEAQ (reference sequence). This CDR3 reads CASSLVEKLFF. For the CDR3, the DNA is TGTGCCAGCAGCTTAGTAGAAAAACTGTTTTTT.